A selection of T cell receptor beta chains follows, all from one sample in a study of T cell responses to AZD1222 COVID-19 vaccine. Assay: immunoSEQ multiplex PCR; the TCRdb copy retains only in-frame clones and omits some. The table includes 120,000 or so clones, over 75% detected once. The sample in question was peripheral blood, obtained on day 0 of AZD1222 vaccination. The source is an adult in good health. The CDR3 runs from the conserved cysteine through the conserved F or W. Fields, in order: D gene, clone size, V gene, J gene, CDR3 protein, CDR3 DNA. A D gene is named only where the DNA matches it firmly. Not all rows give a size; the values are once, few, many and, for expanded clones, a class.

d_gene: -
abundance: -
v_gene: TRBV28
j_gene: TRBJ1-5
CDR3aa: CASSLLGNQPQHF
CDR3nt: TGTGCCAGCAGTTTATTAGGCAATCAGCCCCAGCATTTT

d_gene: -
abundance: -
v_gene: TRBV6-1
j_gene: TRBJ1-2
CDR3aa: CASSEASGNYGYTF
CDR3nt: TGTGCCAGCAGTGAAGCGTCCGGGAACTATGGCTACACCTTC

d_gene: -
abundance: -
v_gene: TRBV7-8
j_gene: TRBJ1-2
CDR3aa: CASSLEGRGYGYTF
CDR3nt: TGTGCCAGCAGCTTAGAAGGCAGGGGCTATGGCTACACCTTC

d_gene: TRBD1
abundance: -
v_gene: TRBV5-1
j_gene: TRBJ2-2
CDR3aa: CASSLETRQGENTGELFF
CDR3nt: TGCGCCAGCAGCTTGGAGACAAGGCAGGGGGAGAACACCGGGGAGCTGTTTTTT

d_gene: TRBD1
abundance: -
v_gene: TRBV6-5
j_gene: TRBJ1-2
CDR3aa: CASSWATGVGSDGYTF
CDR3nt: TGTGCCAGCAGTTGGGCGACAGGGGTCGGGTCCGATGGCTACACCTTC

d_gene: TRBD1
abundance: few
v_gene: TRBV11-2
j_gene: TRBJ1-3
CDR3aa: CASSLRGGNRGNTIYF
CDR3nt: TGTGCCAGCAGCTTAAGAGGGGGCAATCGAGGAAACACCATATATTTT

d_gene: -
abundance: -
v_gene: TRBV28
j_gene: TRBJ1-5
CDR3aa: CASSSRGGSNQPQHF
CDR3nt: TGTGCCAGCAGTTCTAGGGGAGGTAGCAATCAGCCCCAGCATTTT

d_gene: TRBD2
abundance: -
v_gene: TRBV3-1/TRBV3-2
j_gene: TRBJ2-5
CDR3aa: CASSPRLAGGQETQYF
CDR3nt: TGTGCCAGCAGCCCGCGACTAGCGGGGGGGCAAGAGACCCAGTACTTC

d_gene: TRBD2
abundance: -
v_gene: TRBV18
j_gene: TRBJ2-7
CDR3aa: CASSRGLAGNEQYF
CDR3nt: TGTGCCAGCTCCCGGGGACTAGCGGGAAACGAGCAGTACTTC

d_gene: -
abundance: few
v_gene: TRBV18
j_gene: TRBJ1-2
CDR3aa: CASSPKYGYTF
CDR3nt: TGTGCCAGCTCACCGAAATATGGCTACACCTTC

d_gene: -
abundance: -
v_gene: TRBV6-5
j_gene: TRBJ1-3
CDR3aa: CASSYSSPGSGNTIYF
CDR3nt: TGTGCCAGCAGTTACTCGAGTCCGGGTTCCGGAAACACCATATATTTT

d_gene: -
abundance: -
v_gene: TRBV27
j_gene: TRBJ1-2
CDR3aa: CASSPRAEPYGYTF
CDR3nt: TGTGCCAGCAGCCCTCGGGCGGAGCCTTATGGCTACACCTTC

d_gene: -
abundance: -
v_gene: TRBV5-1
j_gene: TRBJ2-7
CDR3aa: CASSFGQRRSYEQYF
CDR3nt: TGCGCCAGCAGCTTTGGCCAGAGACGCTCCTACGAGCAGTACTTC

d_gene: TRBD2
abundance: -
v_gene: TRBV9
j_gene: TRBJ2-7
CDR3aa: CASSVGGLAFEQYF
CDR3nt: TGTGCCAGCAGCGTAGGCGGACTAGCGTTCGAGCAGTACTTC